Each of the 25 T cell receptor beta chains below was sequenced from the same sample in a study of T cell responses to AZD1222 COVID-19 vaccine. Data came from immunoSEQ multiplex PCR; TCRdb stores just in-frame clones and leaves some out. The sample gives just over 90,000 clones, 80% to 90% of which show up once; about 2.5% is in the top ten. Sequenced material: peripheral blood, taken 28 days after the second AZD1222 dose. All receptors derive from an adult who received the AZD1222 COVID-19 vaccine.

V usage is TRBV6-1 and J usage is TRBJ2-1; TRBD2 might be the D (7 bases). The CDR3 spans 15 residues. Germline V lookup: CDR1 MNHNS, CDR2 SASEGT. V lost 2 bases, J lost 6 bases, and 14 bases lay in between. CDR3 sequence: CASSESGEGGNEQFF. The CDR3 DNA follows: TGTGCCAGCAGTGAATCAGGGGAGGGTGGCAATGAGCAGTTCTTC.

The chain couples TRBV18 to TRBJ2-1; TRBD2 matches at 11 bases. This CDR3 is 16 amino acids long. Germline-derived CDR1 and CDR2 are KGHSH and LQKENI. The V segment lost 2 bases and the J segment 7 bases; nucleotides outside the gene matches: 7. The CDR3 protein is CASSPITSGSKNEQFF. CDR3 coding DNA: TGTGCCAGCTCACCAATCACTAGCGGGAGTAAGAATGAGCAGTTCTTC.

J is TRBJ1-2 and V is TRBV9; no definite D call. Trimming removed 4 bases from V and 0 bases from J, with 13 bases in between. The CDR3 runs 15 residues. CDR1 and CDR2 (germline): SGDLS, YYNGEE. The CDR3: CASSLGVQANYGYTF. CDR3 coding DNA: TGTGCCAGCAGCCTCGGGGTACAAGCTAACTATGGCTACACCTTC.

This clone has a single count. V usage is TRBV27 and J usage is TRBJ1-1; no firm D call. CDR3 length: 13 amino acids. Germline CDR1 and CDR2: MNHEY and SMNVEV (reference sequence). V was pared by 6 bases and J by 3 bases, with 11 bases between. DNA for the CDR3: TGTGCCAGCAGCTTGTGGGTGGACACTGAAGCTTTCTTT. Translating it yields CASSLWVDTEAFF.

CDR3 DNA sequence: TGTGCCAGCAGCTTAGCGGGGGTATCCCTCTCCTACAATGAGCAGTTCTTC. Amino acids: CASSLAGVSLSYNEQFF. The chain is built from TRBV7-8 and TRBJ2-1; the D call may be TRBD1 or TRBD2 (5 bases each). V lost 0 bases to trimming and J lost 0 bases, with 12 bases between them. Germline V lookup: CDR1 SGHVS, CDR2 FQNEAQ. This CDR3 region has 17 residues.

The rearrangement joins TRBV5-4 to TRBJ2-3; no definite D call. The CDR3 spans 12 residues. Trimming removed 4 bases from V and 4 bases from J, with 7 bases in between. Germline-derived CDR1 and CDR2 are SGHNT and YYREEE (reference sequence). The CDR3 bases are TGTGCCAGCAGCCCACTGCCAGATACGCAGTATTTT. It translates to CASSPLPDTQYF.

The chain employs TRBV7-9 and TRBJ2-1; the D is unclear. V lost 0 bases and J 10 bases, leaving 7 bases between the germline ends. The CDR3 totals 12 residues. Germline loops: CDR1 SEHNR, CDR2 FQNEAQ (reference sequence). Here the CDR3 reads CASSLAATEQFF. CDR3 sequence (DNA): TGTGCCAGCAGCTTAGCCGCGACCGAGCAGTTCTTC.

The rearrangement uses TRBV6-1 and TRBJ2-5; D is undetermined. Germline V gene data show CDR1 as MNHNS and CDR2 as SASEGT. The ends were cut back, 1 base at V and 5 bases at J, with 8 bases in the middle. The CDR3 extends over 13 amino acids. The CDR3 nucleotides are TGTGCCAGCAGTGAAGACGGGTGGGAGACCCAGTACTTC. This sequence encodes CASSEDGWETQYF.

The rearrangement links TRBV2 to TRBJ1-1, with 10 bases identical to TRBD1. Trimming at V came to 9 bases and at J to 5 bases, leaving 6 bases not matched to a gene. This CDR3 spans 13 amino acids. Looked up from germline, CDR1 is SNHLY and CDR2 is FYNNEI. The CDR3 DNA is TGTGCCAGGGGGACAGGGGAGGGGACTGAAGCTTTCTTT. Translation gives CARGTGEGTEAFF.

In regard to this clone: In the same sample, other DNA sequences code for this CDR3. V and J are TRBV30 and TRBJ2-1, with D hard to call. The V gene lost 2 bases and the J gene lost 7 bases, with 6 bases spanning the gap. This CDR3 has 11 residues. Germline lookup yields CDR1 GTSNPN and CDR2 SVGIG (reference sequence). CDR3 in amino acids: CAWSPSNEQFF. DNA for the CDR3: TGTGCCTGGAGTCCTAGTAATGAGCAGTTCTTC.

This rearrangement joins TRBV4-1 to TRBJ1-4; D may be TRBD1 (5 bases). The length of the CDR3 is 15 residues. V was cut by 0 bases and J by 11 bases, with 16 bases left in between. Germline CDR1 reads MGHRA; CDR2 reads YSYEKL. CDR3 residues: CASSQDRGVQYKLFF. DNA of the CDR3: TGCGCCAGCAGCCAAGATCGGGGGGTACAATACAAACTGTTTTTT.

The chain recombines TRBV6-6 with TRBJ1-5; D remains ambiguous. This CDR3 has 15 residues. From germline, CDR1 is MNHNY and CDR2 SVGAGI (reference sequence). Trimming took off 2 bases at V and 2 bases at J, with 10 bases between the two ends. DNA for the CDR3: TGTGCCAGCAGTTACGGGAGCTTTGGCAATCAGCCCCAGCATTTT. Protein product: CASSYGSFGNQPQHF.

The V call is TRBV10-2, the J call TRBJ1-5; a weak D match, TRBD1 (5 bases). The CDR3 runs to 14 residues. V dropped 8 bases and J dropped 3 bases, with 14 bases sitting between them. Per germline, CDR1 WSHSY and CDR2 SAAADI. DNA of the CDR3: TGCGCCAGCCGCGGGAACAGGAACAATCAGCCCCAGCATTTT. It translates to CASRGNRNNQPQHF.

The chain couples TRBV9 to TRBJ1-5; D perhaps matches TRBD1 (5 bases). The CDR3 loop spans 12 amino acids. Germline CDR1 reads SGDLS; CDR2 reads YYNGEE. V lost 7 bases to trimming and J lost 4 bases, with 9 bases between them. The CDR3 DNA reads as TGTGCCAGCGGGGGAGGGAATCAGCCCCAGCATTTT. Protein: CASGGGNQPQHF.

The rearrangement links TRBV27 to TRBJ2-7; a weak D match, TRBD2 (6 bases). The CDR3 length is 14 residues. Between the trimmed V and J ends, which lost 8 bases and 1 base, there was a span of 15 bases. Per the germline V gene, CDR1 is MNHEY and CDR2 is SMNVEV (reference sequence). CDR3 amino acids: CASGLGRESYEQYF. In nucleotides, the CDR3 is TGTGCCAGCGGATTGGGGCGGGAATCCTACGAGCAGTACTTC.

This chain joins TRBV19 and TRBJ2-3; D may be TRBD1 or TRBD2 (5 bases each). This CDR3 contains 14 residues. With 6 bases removed from V and 3 bases from J, the gap between germline ends came to 13 bases. Germline V gene data show CDR1 as LNHDA and CDR2 as SQIVND (reference sequence). The CDR3 loop is CASRRQGETDTQYF. DNA of the CDR3: TGTGCCAGTAGGAGGCAGGGAGAGACAGATACGCAGTATTTT.

For the CDR3, the DNA is TGTGCCAGCAGCTTGGACAGGGCCACTGGAAACACCATATATTTT. This gives the protein CASSLDRATGNTIYF. The genes are TRBV5-8 and TRBJ1-3; a possible D gene is TRBD1 (6 bases). The CDR3 contains 15 residues. The germline gives CDR1 SGHTS, CDR2 YDEGEE. V was shortened by 0 bases and J by 2 bases, with 9 bases between the two germline ends.

The rearrangement uses TRBV14 and TRBJ1-6; 10 bases are shared with TRBD1. The germline V gene encodes CDR1 SGHDN and CDR2 FVKESK. The CDR3 runs to 15 residues. The J segment lost 7 bases and the V segment lost 5 bases, leaving 5 bases of the junction unmatched. Written as DNA, the CDR3 is TGTGCCAGCAGCAGTGACAGGGGGCTGAATTCACCCCTCCACTTT. Translating it yields CASSSDRGLNSPLHF.

This clone occurred once. The chain carries TRBV10-2 and TRBJ2-2, with 8 bases aligning to TRBD1. The junction had 9 bases not matched to a gene; V was cut back by 5 bases and J by 7 bases. Germline assignment: CDR1 WSHSY and CDR2 SAAADI. The CDR3 has 15 residues. This chain's CDR3 is CASSLFRGRSGELFF. The CDR3 DNA follows: TGCGCCAGCAGTCTGTTCAGGGGGCGGAGCGGGGAGCTGTTTTTT.

The chain links TRBV16 to TRBJ1-2; 7 bases agree with TRBD1. V was clipped by 4 bases and J by 6 bases; unmatched bases: 20. The CDR3 has 18 amino acids. CDR1 KGHSY and CDR2 FQNENV come from the germline V gene. CDR3 amino acids: CASSPLLSTGTSGHGYTF. The CDR3 DNA follows: TGTGCCAGCAGCCCTCTCCTTTCGACAGGGACTAGCGGGCATGGCTACACCTTC.

The chain has TRBV9 and TRBJ1-6; the D gene is possibly TRBD1 (5 bases). The V gene's germline CDR1 is SGDLS and CDR2 YYNGEE. The CDR3 is 14 residues long. Trimming stripped 3 bases from V and 7 bases from J, with 11 bases between. The CDR3 spells CASSALRDNSPLHF. The CDR3 DNA reads as TGTGCCAGCAGCGCCCTCAGGGACAATTCACCCCTCCACTTT. The full variable domain, in which reference TRBV9 and TRBJ1-6 provide the parts outside the CDR3, is DSGVTQTPKHLITATGQRVTLRCSPRSGDLSVYWYQQSLDQGLQFLIQYYNGEERAKGNILERFSAQQFPDLHSELNLSSLELGDSALYFCASSALRDNSPLHFGNGTRLTVT.

This clone was seen a handful of times. The V and J genes are TRBV4-2 and TRBJ2-1, with D perhaps matching TRBD2 (7 bases). Germline V gene lookup returns CDR1 LGHNA and CDR2 YNFKEQ. V lost 4 bases to trimming and J lost 2 bases, with 15 bases between them. The CDR3 extends over 16 amino acids. In DNA, the CDR3 is TGTGCCAGCAGCCGTAAGGGGGGGTCCGCCTACAATGAGCAGTTCTTC. Translated: CASSRKGGSAYNEQFF.

The chain is built from TRBV7-9 and TRBJ2-7; 14 bases align to TRBD2. CDR3 length: 19 residues. V dropped 3 bases and J dropped 7; count of bases not matched to a gene: 17. Germline V gene sequence: CDR1 SEHNR, CDR2 FQNEAQ (reference sequence). The CDR3 loop is CASSFRLAGGLPPLMEQYF. The CDR3 region has the DNA TGTGCCAGCAGCTTTCGACTAGCGGGAGGGTTGCCCCCTTTAATGGAGCAGTACTTC.

This chain links TRBV20-1 with TRBJ2-7; 7 nucleotides agree with TRBD2. CDR1 is DFQATT, CDR2 SNEGSKA, per germline (reference sequence). V was clipped by 3 bases and J by 0 bases; unmatched bases: 8. CDR3 length equals 15 residues. The CDR3 here is CSASRPSGISYEQYF. The CDR3 DNA is TGCAGTGCTAGTAGGCCTAGCGGAATCTCCTACGAGCAGTACTTC.

The V and J genes are TRBV6-5 and TRBJ1-4; 7 bases map to TRBD1. Trimming removed 4 bases from V and 3 bases from J; junction bases left unmatched: 8. CDR3 size: 16 residues. The germline V gene has CDR1 MNHEY and CDR2 SVGAGI. The CDR3 sequence: CASSSYQGVANEKLFF. In nucleotides, the CDR3 is TGTGCCAGCAGTTCGTATCAGGGGGTTGCTAATGAAAAACTGTTTTTT.